A selection of T cell receptor beta chains follows, all from one sample in a study of T cell changes during pregnancy in multiple sclerosis. Only in-frame clones appear in the TCRdb table, and some are missing; sequencing was by immunoSEQ multiplex PCR. The profile shows around 100,000 clones, roughly 90% of them singletons. Sequencing was performed on peripheral blood, taken after pregnancy. The receptors derive from a female donor with multiple sclerosis, enrolled in a pregnancy study. CDR3s include the opening cysteine and the closing phenylalanine or tryptophan. The order of the fields is V gene, J gene, clone size, D gene, CDR3 protein, CDR3 DNA. The D gene is left open where the match is weak. Only some rows state a clone size, as once, few, many or a class for expanded clones.

TRBV7-3	TRBJ2-1	.	TRBD2	CASSPQSGGRGDEQFF	TGTGCCAGCAGCCCTCAGAGCGGCGGGAGGGGGGATGAGCAGTTCTTC
TRBV5-1	TRBJ2-7	once	TRBD2	CASSLSSGSTYEQYF	TGCGCCAGCAGCTTGAGCAGCGGGAGTACCTACGAGCAGTACTTC
TRBV7-2	TRBJ2-7	.	.	CASSLTRDYEQYF	TGTGCCAGCAGCTTAACTAGAGACTACGAGCAGTACTTC
TRBV6-5	TRBJ1-2	once	TRBD1	CASSPGTGIYGYTF	TGTGCCAGCAGTCCCGGGACAGGGATTTATGGCTACACCTTC
TRBV7-9	TRBJ2-7	.	TRBD2	CASSFAGRADEQYF	TGTGCCAGCAGCTTCGCCGGGAGGGCCGACGAGCAGTACTTC
TRBV7-3	TRBJ2-7	.	.	CASSLTVTGISEQYF	TGTGCCAGCAGCTTAACGGTAACAGGGATAAGCGAGCAGTACTTC
TRBV6-5	TRBJ1-6	.	.	CASSYSRGRAASPLHF	TGTGCCAGCAGTTACTCGAGGGGGAGGGCGGCTTCACCCCTCCACTTT
TRBV5-1	TRBJ1-2	.	.	CASSLASLEGYTF	TGCGCCAGCAGCTTGGCTTCTTTGGAGGGCTACACCTTC
TRBV5-4	TRBJ1-2	.	.	CASIPFPGQKRDYGYTF	TGTGCCAGCATCCCCTTTCCGGGACAAAAACGGGACTATGGCTACACCTTC
TRBV30	TRBJ1-2	once	.	CAWLEVGYGYTF	TGTGCCTGGTTGGAGGTGGGCTATGGCTACACCTTC
TRBV30	TRBJ1-2	.	.	CAWNGAEVLGYTF	TGTGCCTGGAATGGAGCGGAGGTGCTCGGCTACACCTTC
TRBV4-1	TRBJ1-1	few	.	CASSGQTLEAFF	TGCGCCAGCAGTGGACAGACCCTAGAAGCTTTCTTT
TRBV5-6	TRBJ1-6	.	TRBD1	CASSLSVGQLNSPLHF	TGTGCCAGCAGCTTGTCTGTGGGACAGTTGAATTCACCCCTCCACTTT
TRBV7-6	TRBJ2-2	.	TRBD1	CASSYTTGVTGELFF	TGTGCCAGCAGTTATACTACAGGGGTAACCGGGGAGCTGTTTTTT
TRBV25-1	TRBJ2-5	.	TRBD2	CASSPAGRQTQYF	TGTGCCAGCAGTCCAGCGGGGCGACAGACCCAGTACTTC
TRBV6-4	TRBJ1-1	.	.	CASSDEGSGTEAFF	TGTGCCAGCAGTGACGAGGGATCGGGCACTGAAGCTTTCTTT
TRBV28	TRBJ1-2	.	.	CASSLPGGGGYGYTF	TGTGCCAGCAGCTTACCAGGAGGGGGGGGCTATGGCTACACCTTC
TRBV19	TRBJ2-1	.	.	CASSIYGGIYNEQFF	TGTGCCAGTAGTATTTACGGCGGGATTTACAATGAGCAGTTCTTC
TRBV4-1	TRBJ2-1	.	.	CASSQGGRRGLGYNEQFF	TGCGCCAGCAGCCAAGGGGGTCGTAGGGGGTTGGGATACAATGAGCAGTTCTTC
TRBV30	TRBJ2-4	.	.	CAWSQSNIQYF	TGTGCCTGGAGTCAGTCAAACATTCAGTACTTC
TRBV11-2	TRBJ2-2	.	.	CASSLGQNTGELFF	TGTGCCAGCAGCTTAGGACAGAACACCGGGGAGCTGTTTTTT
TRBV23-1	TRBJ1-1	few	TRBD1	CASSQSPPKSGIRQGITGTEAFF	TGCGCCAGCAGTCAATCGCCCCCCAAATCCGGGATAAGACAGGGGATTACAGGGACTGAAGCTTTCTTT
TRBV5-4	TRBJ2-1	.	TRBD1	CASSPGGKSYNEQFF	TGTGCCAGCAGCCCAGGGGGAAAATCCTACAATGAGCAGTTCTTC
TRBV30	TRBJ1-1	once	TRBD1	CAWDRGLGGAYGAFF	TGTGCCTGGGACAGGGGGCTCGGAGGGGCTTATGGAGCTTTCTTT
TRBV28	TRBJ1-1	.	TRBD1	CASSPRTGDLNTEAFF	TGTGCCAGCAGTCCACGGACAGGGGATTTGAACACTGAAGCTTTCTTT
TRBV7-8	TRBJ2-1	.	TRBD2	CASSLLVAGGFNEQFF	TGTGCCAGCAGCTTACTCGTAGCGGGCGGGTTCAATGAGCAGTTCTTC
TRBV7-3	TRBJ2-1	.	TRBD2	CASSPVSGGAEQFF	TGTGCCAGCAGCCCCGTTAGCGGGGGGGCTGAGCAGTTCTTC
TRBV30	TRBJ1-5	.	.	CAWSVRNGGSQPQHF	TGTGCCTGGAGTGTAAGGAACGGGGGATCCCAGCCCCAGCATTTT
TRBV6-5	TRBJ1-2	once	.	CASSRIQGAAYGYTF	TGTGCCAGCAGTCGAATACAGGGCGCTGCCTATGGCTACACCTTC
TRBV7-9	TRBJ2-1	few	TRBD2	CASSSIAGGWYNEQFF	TGTGCCAGCAGCTCCATAGCGGGAGGATGGTATAATGAGCAGTTCTTC
TRBV6-1	TRBJ2-3	few	TRBD1	CASSGTGGATDTQYF	TGTGCCAGCAGTGGCACAGGGGGCGCGACAGATACGCAGTATTTT
TRBV5-1	TRBJ2-1	.	TRBD2	CASILGAGGDNEQFF	TGCGCCAGCATATTGGGAGCGGGAGGTGACAATGAGCAGTTCTTC
TRBV5-6	TRBJ1-6	medium-sized	TRBD1	CASSLVQGDNSPLHF	TGTGCCAGCAGCTTGGTTCAGGGGGATAATTCACCCCTCCACTTT
TRBV5-1	TRBJ2-7	once	TRBD2	CASSPGTSGSPLSYEQYF	TGCGCCAGCAGCCCAGGGACTAGCGGGAGTCCCCTCTCCTACGAGCAGTACTTC
TRBV5-1	TRBJ2-7	.	.	CASSPGTGSYEQYF	TGCGCCAGCAGCCCCGGGACTGGCTCCTACGAGCAGTACTTC
TRBV5-1	TRBJ2-1	.	TRBD2	CASSSGLAEWTRSYNEQFF	TGCGCCAGCAGCTCGGGACTAGCGGAGTGGACGCGCTCCTACAATGAGCAGTTCTTC
TRBV6-4	TRBJ1-5	.	.	CASSDSRGNQPQHF	TGTGCCAGCAGTGACTCGCGGGGCAATCAGCCCCAGCATTTT
TRBV4-1	TRBJ1-2	.	.	CASSQVYRGGYGYTF	TGCGCCAGCAGCCAAGTCTATAGAGGAGGCTATGGCTACACCTTC
TRBV28	TRBJ1-1	.	.	CASSLSGRGRSEAFF	TGTGCCAGCAGTTTATCGGGCAGGGGAAGGTCTGAAGCTTTCTTT
TRBV5-1	TRBJ2-1	.	.	CASSSGYNEQFF	TGCGCCAGCAGCTCGGGGTACAATGAGCAGTTCTTC
TRBV9	TRBJ2-5	.	.	CASSVGATRLQETQYF	TGTGCCAGCAGCGTAGGGGCCACTAGGCTCCAAGAGACCCAGTACTTC
TRBV6-4	TRBJ2-2	.	.	CASSRTGSTGELFF	TGTGCCAGCAGCCGTACAGGGTCTACCGGGGAGCTGTTTTTT
TRBV5-1	TRBJ1-3	few	.	CASSLAGYGNTIYF	TGCGCCAGCAGCTTGGCAGGGTATGGAAACACCATATATTTT
TRBV5-1	TRBJ1-5	.	TRBD1	CASSLNWDRKQPQHF	TGCGCCAGCAGCCTTAACTGGGACAGAAAACAGCCCCAGCATTTT
TRBV9	TRBJ2-2	.	TRBD2	CASSVSPNSGATGELFF	TGTGCCAGCAGCGTATCCCCGAATAGCGGGGCCACCGGGGAGCTGTTTTTT
TRBV28	TRBJ2-6	.	TRBD1	CASSPWTGGASALSSGANVLTF	TGTGCCAGCAGTCCGTGGACAGGAGGAGCTTCAGCCCTAAGCTCTGGGGCCAACGTCCTGACTTTC
TRBV6-6	TRBJ2-7	few	TRBD2	CASWGGEQYF	TGTGCCAGCTGGGGGGGCGAGCAGTACTTC
TRBV6-5	TRBJ1-1	.	.	CASSYGGGDTEAFF	TGTGCCAGCAGTTATGGGGGAGGGGACACTGAAGCTTTCTTT
TRBV7-2	TRBJ2-7	few	TRBD2	CASSFLSGGQYEQYF	TGTGCCAGCAGCTTTTTAAGCGGGGGACAATACGAGCAGTACTTC
TRBV4-1	TRBJ1-2	.	.	CASSQTDTTNYGYTF	TGCGCCAGCAGCCAGACGGATACTACTAACTATGGCTACACCTTC
TRBV30	TRBJ1-5	.	.	CAWSNGDNQPQHF	TGTGCCTGGAGTAATGGAGATAATCAGCCCCAGCATTTT
TRBV11-3	TRBJ1-6	.	.	CASSSRGNSPLHF	TGTGCCAGCAGCTCACGAGGGAATTCACCCCTCCACTTT